A single sample is the source of the 14 T cell receptor beta chains below, sequenced in a study of T cells after yellow fever vaccination. MiXCR was run by TCRdb on the 5' RACE reads, yielding one entry per CDR3 protein. The sample includes about 58,000 distinct CDR3 sequences, 4.5% to 6% of them seen just once. Here the sequenced sample was PBMCs, either bulk or a sorted T-cell subset (CD4+, CD8+, memory, or dextramer-sorted; not recorded which), taken on the day of the yellow fever booster vaccination. The receptors here all came from a man between 18 and 29 years old who received the YFV17D yellow fever vaccine.

The table lists this clonotype with many counts. The chain couples TRBV5-1 to TRBJ1-6; D gene uncertain. The CDR3 is made up of 15 amino acids. Germline CDR1 is SGHRS and CDR2 is YFSETQ. V was cut by 2 bases and J by 0 bases, with 6 bases left in between. CDR3 bases: TGCGCCAGCAGCTTAAGCAGCTCCTATAATTCACCCCTCCACTTT. This translates into CASSLSSSYNSPLHF.

This clonotype was seen many times. V usage is TRBV27 and J usage is TRBJ2-4; 12 bases map to TRBD2. V was pared by 3 bases and J by 0 bases, with 6 bases of the junction left unmatched. CDR1 is MNHEY and CDR2 is SMNVEV in the germline V gene (reference sequence). The length of the CDR3 is 18 residues. CDR3 in DNA: TGTGCCAGCAGTTTCGGGCTAGCGGGGGGGGTAGCCAAAAACATTCAGTACTTC. Protein product: CASSFGLAGGVAKNIQYF.

This clonotype has more than one count but fewer than ten. The chain couples TRBV7-2 to TRBJ1-1; D not certain. The CDR3 has 14 residues. V lost 5 bases to trimming and J lost 0 bases, with 10 bases between them. Germline loops: CDR1 SGHTA, CDR2 FQGNSA. CDR3 in amino acids: CASSARVVNTEAFF. The CDR3 DNA sequence: TGTGCCAGCAGCGCAAGGGTAGTGAACACTGAAGCTTTCTTT.

This clonotype has at least ten counts. This sequence joins TRBV5-5 and TRBJ1-4, with TRBD1 matching 9 bases. J lost 7 bases, V lost 3 bases, and 10 bases had no gene match. This CDR3 has 16 amino acids. The germline V gene has CDR1 SGHKS and CDR2 YYEKEE (reference sequence). The CDR3 DNA follows: TGTGCCAGCAGCTGGGGACAGGGAAGTATTGTTGAAAAACTGTTTTTT. It yields the protein CASSWGQGSIVEKLFF.

The sample holds a few counts of this clonotype. The chain couples TRBV7-2 to TRBJ1-2, with 7 nucleotides matching TRBD1. J gave up 3 bases and V 6 bases, and 10 bases lay outside the gene matches. From germline, CDR1 is SGHTA and CDR2 FQGNSA. The CDR3 totals 15 residues. The chain's CDR3 is CASSPQTGRDYGYTF. CDR3 bases: TGTGCCAGCAGTCCACAGACAGGGCGGGACTATGGCTACACCTTC.

This clonotype was picked up many times. V usage is TRBV4-1 and J usage is TRBJ2-7; D may match TRBD1 or TRBD2 (5 bases each). The V gene's germline CDR1 is MGHRA and CDR2 YSYEKL. V lost 4 bases and J 4 bases, leaving 20 bases between the germline ends. There are 16 residues in the CDR3. The chain's CDR3 is CASSLQFSGTGYEQYF. The CDR3 nucleotides read TGCGCCAGCAGCCTACAATTTTCCGGGACCGGTTACGAGCAGTACTTC.

This clonotype was observed many times. The gene calls are TRBV5-1 and TRBJ1-1, with D uncertain. CDR3 length: 13 residues. V lost 0 bases, J lost 2 bases, and 5 bases lay in between. CDR1 is SGHRS, CDR2 YFSETQ, per germline. The DNA for the CDR3 is TGCGCCAGCAGCTTGGCGCCAAACACTGAAGCTTTCTTT. As protein: CASSLAPNTEAFF. The variable domain in full, completed from reference TRBV5-1 and TRBJ1-1, reads KAGVTQTPRYLIKTRGQQVTLSCSPISGHRSVSWYQQTPGQGLQFLFEYFSETQRNKGNFPGRFSGRQFSNSRSEMNVSTLELGDSALYLCASSLAPNTEAFFGQGTRLTVV.

Details on this clonotype: This may be a read error: a much more frequent sequence differs by one nucleotide. The chain has TRBV27 and TRBJ2-7; tentative D call: TRBD2 (5 bases). Germline-derived CDR1 and CDR2 are MNHEY and SMNVEV (reference sequence). The CDR3 consists of 15 residues. V gave up 2 bases and J gave up 6 bases, with 17 bases separating them. The CDR3 protein is CASSLGLRASSEQYF. DNA of the CDR3: TGTGCCAGCAGTTTAGGGTTGAGGGCTAGTAGCGAGCAGTACTTC.

The chain has TRBV28 and TRBJ2-5; 8 bases line up with TRBD2. The CDR3 covers 15 residues. Germline CDR1 reads MDHEN; CDR2 reads SYDVKM. Losses at the gene ends were 2 bases for V and 3 bases for J; bases not matched to a gene: 5. CDR3 nucleotide sequence: TGTGCCAGCAGTTTACGGCGGGGGGTCAAAGAGACCCAGTACTTC. As protein: CASSLRRGVKETQYF.

This chain connects TRBV27 to TRBJ2-6; weak D call: TRBD1 (5 bases). CDR1 MNHEY and CDR2 SMNVEV come from the germline V gene (reference sequence). This CDR3 contains 16 residues. V was pared by 2 bases and J by 1 base, with 9 bases between. The CDR3 region is CASSLLGVSGANVLTF. The CDR3 DNA sequence: TGTGCCAGCAGTTTACTAGGGGTTTCTGGGGCCAACGTCCTGACTTTC.

This sequence joins TRBV24-1 and TRBJ2-1; possibly TRBD2 for D (7 bases). The CDR3 loop spans 20 amino acids. V was clipped by 4 bases and J by 0 bases, with 24 bases between them. From germline, CDR1 is KGHDR and CDR2 SFDVKD. The CDR3 DNA reads TGTGCCACCAGTGAGGGGAGTATCTGGGAGGGGGGTACCTCCTACAATGAGCAGTTCTTC. This translates into CATSEGSIWEGGTSYNEQFF.

This clonotype was picked up many times. The chain links TRBV4-3 to TRBJ2-5; TRBD1 matches 7 bases. CDR3 length: 16 residues. CDR1 is LGHNA and CDR2 is YSLEER in the germline V gene. Unmatched junction bases numbered 8, after V lost 0 bases and J lost 4 bases. CDR3 sequence (DNA): TGCGCCAGCAGCCAAGATCTCGGCCAGGGGGTAGAGACCCAGTACTTC. This sequence encodes CASSQDLGQGVETQYF.

This clonotype was observed many times. This sequence joins TRBV6-5 and TRBJ2-5; no clear D. This CDR3 is built from 14 residues. V lost 0 bases to trimming and J lost 5 bases, with 10 bases between them. In germline, CDR1 is MNHEY, CDR2 SVGAGI. CDR3 sequence (DNA): TGTGCCAGCAGTTACTCGGCAGTTTCGGAGACCCAGTACTTC. It translates to CASSYSAVSETQYF.

This clonotype was counted ten times or more. The V gene is TRBV5-1, the J gene TRBJ2-7; D is ambiguous. Trimming pared 2 bases from V and 5 bases from J, leaving 5 bases between. The germline gives CDR1 SGHRS, CDR2 YFSETQ. The CDR3 extends over 11 amino acids. The DNA of the CDR3 is TGCGCCAGCAGCTTTTCGGACGAGCAGTACTTC. As protein: CASSFSDEQYF.